This record covers a single T cell receptor (beta chain). Its antigen is unknown. These data originate in a study of memory CD4+ T cells and cytomegalovirus serostatus. Whole-study context: Of the healthy Belgian adults, roughly ten were CMV seropositive and 20 to 25 seronegative.

Generated by immunoSEQ multiplex PCR, the TCRdb table keeps only in-frame clones and is missing some. Altogether about 67,000 clones are present, roughly 76% being singletons, with the ten largest covering roughly 5%. This CDR3 contains 16 residues. CDR1 is MGHRA, CDR2 YSYEKL, per germline. The germline V and J ends were trimmed by 0 bases and 4 bases, with 15 bases remaining between them. Whole-study results and caveats: Of 164 reported CMV TCRbeta sequences, 65 to 85 were found in memory CD4+ repertoires.

The sort gate was single viable CD3+CD4+CD8-CD45RO+ cells for memory CD4+ T cells. Serostatus was set by detecting CMV pp150, pp28, p38, p52 IgG. The source is an adult in good health and CMV-seropositive. The sample comprised memory CD4+ T cells from blood. The chain employs TRBV4-1 and TRBJ1-2; possible D gene TRBD1, 5 bases. DNA of the CDR3: TGCGCCAGCAGCCAAGATGAGGGGCAGGGCACCTATGGCTACACCTTC. Translating it yields CASSQDEGQGTYGYTF.